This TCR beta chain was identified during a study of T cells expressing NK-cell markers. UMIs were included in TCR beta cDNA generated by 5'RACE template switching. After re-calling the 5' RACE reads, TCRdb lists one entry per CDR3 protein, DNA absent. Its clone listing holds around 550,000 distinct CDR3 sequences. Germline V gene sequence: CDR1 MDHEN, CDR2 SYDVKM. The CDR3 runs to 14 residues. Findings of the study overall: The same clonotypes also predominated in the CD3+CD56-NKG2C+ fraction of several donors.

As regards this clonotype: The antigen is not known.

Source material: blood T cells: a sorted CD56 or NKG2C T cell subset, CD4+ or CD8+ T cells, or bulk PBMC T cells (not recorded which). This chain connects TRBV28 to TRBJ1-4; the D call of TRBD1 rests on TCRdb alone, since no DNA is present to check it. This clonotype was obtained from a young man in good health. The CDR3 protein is CASSPTGASEKLFF. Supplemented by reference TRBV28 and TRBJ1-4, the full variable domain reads DVKVTQSSRYLVKRTGEKVFLECVQDMDHENMFWYRQDPGLGLRLIYFSYDVKMKEKGDIPEGYSVSREKKERFSLILESASTNQTSMYLCASSPTGASEKLFFGSGTQLSVL.